The source of this T cell receptor (beta chain) is a study of PD-1 blockade in classical Hodgkin lymphoma. Generated by immunoSEQ multiplex PCR, the TCRdb table keeps only in-frame clones and is missing some. The sample carries approximately 99,000 clones, about nine tenths recorded once. Each and every patient relapsed after autologous stem cell transplantation, and patients got differing brentuximab vedotin exposure. The study recorded best responses of complete response, partial response or progressive disease. The CDR3 length is 16 residues. V lost 0 bases to trimming and J lost 3 bases, with 16 bases between them. CDR1 is SGHRS and CDR2 is YFSETQ in the germline V gene. With regard to this clone: Its antigen is currently unknown.

Notes on the study in general: Causes of the repertoire differences remain undefined, possibly disease activity or prior therapy. A reduction in baseline TCR diversity was reportedly seen in newly diagnosed patients relative to healthy donors. Patients who began taking nivolumab under 1 year after ASCT were left out.

The chain employs TRBV5-1 and TRBJ2-7; TRBD1 is a possible D gene (6 bases). The origin of this receptor is a human donor with classical Hodgkin lymphoma. Sequencing was performed on peripheral blood mononuclear cells (PBMCs), taken before the second cycle of nivolumab. The CDR3, as DNA: TGCGCCAGCAGCTTGGGTTCGGACAGACCCTACTACGAGCAGTACTTC. As protein: CASSLGSDRPYYEQYF.